A single T cell receptor (beta chain) is shown here with its context. Trimming stripped 5 bases from V and 7 bases from J, with 12 bases between. The CDR3 consists of 13 residues. Germline values: CDR1 MDHEN, CDR2 SYDVKM. The sequenced template was cDNA made from the entire isolated RNA. This table comes from immunoSEQ multiplex PCR, and its TCRdb copy is limited to in-frame clones, with some not included. The sample holds 810,000 or so clones; roughly a sixth are singletons and the top ten take 0.02% to 0.025%. This specimen comes from a study of beta chain features in type 1 diabetes. This TCR came from a woman between 18 and 29 years old in good health. The chain joins TRBV28 to TRBJ2-4; D is unresolved. Sequenced sample: naive CD4+ T cells from blood. CDR3 DNA: TGTGCCAGCAGTGGGGATCAAGGGAACATTCAGTACTTC. Translation gives CASSGDQGNIQYF.